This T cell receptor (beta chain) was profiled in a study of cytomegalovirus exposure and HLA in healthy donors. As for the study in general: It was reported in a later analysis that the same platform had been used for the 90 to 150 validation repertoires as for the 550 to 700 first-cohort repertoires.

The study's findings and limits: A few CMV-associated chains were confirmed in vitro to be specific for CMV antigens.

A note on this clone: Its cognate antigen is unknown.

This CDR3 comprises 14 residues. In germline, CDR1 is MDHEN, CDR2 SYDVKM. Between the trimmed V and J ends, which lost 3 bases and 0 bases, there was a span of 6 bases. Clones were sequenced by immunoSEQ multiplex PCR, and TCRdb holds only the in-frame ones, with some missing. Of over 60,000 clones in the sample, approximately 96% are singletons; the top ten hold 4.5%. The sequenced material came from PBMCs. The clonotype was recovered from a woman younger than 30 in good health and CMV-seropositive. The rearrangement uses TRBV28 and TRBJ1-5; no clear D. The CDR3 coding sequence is TGTGCCAGCAGTTTTCGGGGTAGCAATCAGCCCCAGCATTTT. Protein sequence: CASSFRGSNQPQHF.